This TCR beta chain appears in the sequencing data of a study of T cell responses to AZD1222 COVID-19 vaccine. General study points: Elevations in Spike-specific TCR breadth and depth followed administration of two AZD1222 doses.

Using immunoSEQ multiplex PCR, the repertoire was profiled, and TCRdb retains in-frame clones only, with some absent. The data hold some 120,000 clones, with approximately 83% observed a single time. Notes on this clone: Its antigen is not known.

The CDR3 consists of 15 residues. The V gene lost 7 bases and the J gene lost 0 bases, with 13 bases spanning the gap. Germline loops: CDR1 LNHDA, CDR2 SQIVND (reference sequence). This TCR was sampled from an adult in good health. This sequence joins TRBV19 and TRBJ1-3; D is possibly TRBD1 (5 bases). The sample here was peripheral blood, taken on day 0 of AZD1222 vaccination. CDR3: CASTLGALSGNTIYF. The CDR3 DNA reads TGTGCCAGTACGCTCGGGGCGCTCTCTGGAAACACCATATATTTT. Full variable domain (missing parts from reference TRBV19 and TRBJ1-3): DGGITQSPKYLFRKEGQNVTLSCEQNLNHDAMYWYRQDPGQGLRLIYYSQIVNDFQKGDIAEGYSVSREKKESFPLTVTSAQKNPTAFYLCASTLGALSGNTIYFGEGSWLTVV.